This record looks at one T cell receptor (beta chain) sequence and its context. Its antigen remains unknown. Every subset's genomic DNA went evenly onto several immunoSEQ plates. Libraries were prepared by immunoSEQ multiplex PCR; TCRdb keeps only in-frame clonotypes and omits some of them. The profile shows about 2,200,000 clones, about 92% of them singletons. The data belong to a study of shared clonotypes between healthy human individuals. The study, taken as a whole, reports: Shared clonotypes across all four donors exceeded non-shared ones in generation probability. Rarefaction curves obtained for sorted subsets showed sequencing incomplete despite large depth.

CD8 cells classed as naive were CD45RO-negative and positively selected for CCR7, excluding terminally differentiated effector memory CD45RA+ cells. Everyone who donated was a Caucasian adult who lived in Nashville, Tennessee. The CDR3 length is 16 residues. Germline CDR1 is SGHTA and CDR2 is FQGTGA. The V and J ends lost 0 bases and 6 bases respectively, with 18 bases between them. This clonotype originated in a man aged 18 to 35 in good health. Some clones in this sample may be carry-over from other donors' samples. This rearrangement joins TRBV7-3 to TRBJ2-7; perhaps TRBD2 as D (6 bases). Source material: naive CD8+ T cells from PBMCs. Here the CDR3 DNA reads TGTGCCAGCAGCTTAACTGGGACCGAACCGGAGGGCGAGCAGTACTTC. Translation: CASSLTGTEPEGEQYF.